This T cell receptor beta chain was sequenced for a study of graft-versus-host responses after intestinal transplantation. Across the study: For around 3 years after anti-thymocyte globulin induction, all recipients took tacrolimus and steroids. Study results and caveats: Some GvH clones appeared in ileal mucosa or blood before recipient bone marrow. Allografts from individuals with graft-donor T cell macrochimerism displayed high graft-versus-host to host-versus-graft clonal ratios.

A word on this clone: Its matching antigen is unknown.

This CDR3 contains 17 residues. From germline, CDR1 is SGHVS and CDR2 FNYEAQ. Between the trimmed V and J ends, which lost 0 bases and 1 base, there was a span of 15 bases. The method was immunoSEQ multiplex PCR; TCRdb's version includes in-frame clones alone and lacks a portion of them. The repertoire includes 35,000 to 50,000 clones, 90% to 95% of them detected once, and about 0.22% sits in the top ten. Sample: unstimulated CD8+ T cells sorted from spleen or lymph node cells, taken before transplant. The V call is TRBV7-6, the J call TRBJ2-5; the D gene is possibly TRBD1 (6 bases). This receptor was obtained from a human donor who was the organ donor for an intestinal transplant. The CDR3 loop is CASSLAPFGQSQETQYF. The DNA for the CDR3 is TGTGCCAGCAGCTTAGCGCCTTTTGGACAGAGCCAAGAGACCCAGTACTTC. The full variable domain, its missing parts supplied by reference TRBV7-6 and TRBJ2-5, is GAGVSQSPRYKVTKRGQDVALRCDPISGHVSLYWYRQALGQGPEFLTYFNYEAQQDKSGLPNDRFSAERPEGSISTLTIQRTEQRDSAMYRCASSLAPFGQSQETQYFGPGTRLLVL.